These T cell receptor beta chains were read from a single sample in a study of blood T cell repertoires in COVID-19. Sequenced by immunoSEQ multiplex PCR; TCRdb stores in-frame clones only, minus some. The sample includes roughly 360,000 clones, roughly four fifths of them seen just once. The sample comprised PBMCs or T cells enriched from blood (not recorded which). The receptors here all came from a woman aged 50 to 60 who had recovered from COVID-19. The CDR3 runs from the conserved cysteine through the conserved F or W. A D gene is named only where the DNA matches it firmly. Size is omitted from some rows. Given values are once, few, many or a class for expanded clones.

TRBV5-1	TRBD1	-	TRBJ2-7	TGCGCCAGCAGCTTGGGGCAGGGGGACGAGCAGTACTTC	CASSLGQGDEQYF
TRBV3-1/TRBV3-2	-	-	TRBJ1-2	TGTGCCAGCAGCCGGGGGAGGGGCTACACCTTC	CASSRGRGYTF
TRBV30	-	-	TRBJ1-1	TGTGCCCGGTCCTTAAAGAAGAACACTGAAGCTTTCTTT	CARSLKKNTEAFF
TRBV7-8	-	-	TRBJ1-2	TGTGCCAGCAGCTTAGGGGCAGCCGGACAGAACCTTAACTATGGCTACACCTTC	CASSLGAAGQNLNYGYTF
TRBV19	-	few	TRBJ1-5	TGTGCCAGTAGCTCGGGGGGGGGCAATCAGCCCCAGCATTTT	CASSSGGGNQPQHF
TRBV4-3	TRBD1	-	TRBJ2-3	TGCGCCAGCAGCCAAGGGGTCGGACAGGGGGCATCTCACACAGATACGCAGTATTTT	CASSQGVGQGASHTDTQYF
TRBV18	TRBD1	-	TRBJ1-6	TGTGCCAGCTCACCAGGTCACGAGGGGGCTTCACCCCTCCACTTT	CASSPGHEGASPLHF
TRBV18	-	-	TRBJ2-7	TGTGCCAGCTCACCCGGGATGGGGGCGGGTTCCTACGAGCAGTACTTC	CASSPGMGAGSYEQYF
TRBV11-2	-	few	TRBJ1-2	TGTGCCAGCAGCCCGAACACTAAGTACACCTTC	CASSPNTKYTF
TRBV11-2	-	-	TRBJ1-1	TGTGCCAGCAGCTTAGGGCTTACCACATCCGGAGGGGCTTTCTTT	CASSLGLTTSGGAFF
TRBV19	-	-	TRBJ1-2	TGTGCCAGTAGTTGGGCAGGGATCAACTATGGCTACACCTTC	CASSWAGINYGYTF
TRBV6-5	-	-	TRBJ2-7	TGTGCCAGCAGTAACAGGGTCTACGAGCAGTACTTC	CASSNRVYEQYF
TRBV10-2	TRBD1	-	TRBJ2-7	TGCGCCAGCGGGACAGCAACCTACGAGCAGTACTTC	CASGTATYEQYF
TRBV3-1/TRBV3-2	-	-	TRBJ2-7	TGTGCCAGCAGCCAAGGAGCAGGGGTCTCCTACGAGCAGTACTTC	CASSQGAGVSYEQYF
TRBV2	-	once	TRBJ2-1	TGTGCCAGCAGTGATTTTGGCATTGAGCAGTTCTTC	CASSDFGIEQFF
TRBV27	-	-	TRBJ1-1	TGTGCCAGCAGTTTATCTATCCTAACAGCCGAAGCTTTCTTT	CASSLSILTAEAFF
TRBV28	-	-	TRBJ1-5	TGTGCCAGCAGCGGGAATCAGCCCCAGCATTTT	CASSGNQPQHF
TRBV10-1	-	-	TRBJ1-2	-	CARQGGGRYLVYGCTF
TRBV9	-	-	TRBJ1-6	TGTGCCAGCAGCGTAGGGGGGGACGGGGTTTCACCCCTCCACTTT	CASSVGGDGVSPLHF
TRBV2	TRBD1	-	TRBJ1-4	TGTGCCAGCGAGGGACAGACTAATGAAAAACTGTTTTTT	CASEGQTNEKLFF
TRBV5-1	TRBD2	-	TRBJ2-1	TGCGCCAGCAGCCCGGAACTAGCGGGGGCCCGATTACTCTACAATGAGCAGTTCTTC	CASSPELAGARLLYNEQFF
TRBV28	TRBD1	once	TRBJ2-1	TGTGCCAGCCGAGTAGGTAGGACAGGGAACTTTAATGAGCAGTTCTTC	CASRVGRTGNFNEQFF
TRBV20-1	-	-	TRBJ2-1	TGCAGTGCTAGTCTGGGTCCCGTCGGGAATGAGCAGTTCTTC	CSASLGPVGNEQFF
TRBV6-2/TRBV6-3	TRBD2	-	TRBJ2-1	TGTGCCAGCAGTTACTCTGACACTAGCGGGAGGTATGAGCAGTTCTTC	CASSYSDTSGRYEQFF
TRBV6-1	-	-	TRBJ1-2	TGTGCCAGCAGTGAATACCAGGTCCCAAAATATGGCTACACCTTC	CASSEYQVPKYGYTF
TRBV4-3	-	-	TRBJ1-2	TGCGCCAGCAGCCAAGGATGGACAGTTCTCTACTTC	CASSQGWTVLYF
TRBV25-1	-	-	TRBJ2-7	TGTGCCAGCAGTGAATTACGGGTGAGCGGCCCCTCCTACGAGCAGTACTTC	CASSELRVSGPSYEQYF
TRBV24-1	TRBD1	-	TRBJ1-1	TGTGCCACCAGACGAGACAGGGACCGGGCGTGGAACACTGAAGCTTTCTTT	CATRRDRDRAWNTEAFF
TRBV11-1	TRBD1	few	TRBJ1-1	TGTGCCAGCAGATTCCAGGGGGGTGAAGCTTTCTTT	CASRFQGGEAFF
TRBV3-1/TRBV3-2	TRBD2	-	TRBJ2-5	TGTGCCAGCAGCCAAGACATAGCGGGGGCCGGGGAGACCCAGTACTTC	CASSQDIAGAGETQYF
TRBV25-1	-	-	TRBJ1-2	TGTGCCAGCAGTGGGGGCCAGGGCTACACCTTC	CASSGGQGYTF
TRBV3-1/TRBV3-2	-	-	TRBJ1-5	TGTGCCAGCAGCCCACGACAGTCTAATCAGCCCCAGCATTTT	CASSPRQSNQPQHF
TRBV11-3	TRBD1	-	TRBJ1-2	TGTGCCAGCAGCTTGGGACAGATCTATGGCTACACCTTC	CASSLGQIYGYTF
TRBV19	-	-	TRBJ2-1	TGTGCCAGTAGTATTTTCCCCCGGTATGAGCAGTTCTTC	CASSIFPRYEQFF
TRBV29-1	TRBD1	once	TRBJ1-1	TGCAGCGTTGAAGGGACAGGGTCGAACACTGAAGCTTTCTTT	CSVEGTGSNTEAFF
TRBV7-9	-	-	TRBJ1-1	TGTGCCAGCAGCTACCTTAGGGGTGGGAACACTGAAGCTTTCTTT	CASSYLRGGNTEAFF
TRBV3-1/TRBV3-2	-	-	TRBJ1-3	TGTGCCAGCAGTCAATCATGGGCCGGAAACACCATATATTTT	CASSQSWAGNTIYF
TRBV4-1	TRBD2	-	TRBJ2-1	TGCGCCAGCAGCCAACTTACTAGCGGGAGGTTCAATGAGCAGTTCTTC	CASSQLTSGRFNEQFF
TRBV4-1	TRBD2	-	TRBJ2-7	TGCGCCAGCAGCCAAGATTCTAGCGGGAGGGCCTACGAGCAGTACTTC	CASSQDSSGRAYEQYF
TRBV19	TRBD1	-	TRBJ1-3	TGTGCCAGTATGGGGACAGGGGTTGATCCTGGAAACACCATATATTTT	CASMGTGVDPGNTIYF
TRBV3-1/TRBV3-2	-	few	TRBJ1-1	TGTGCCAGCAGCCAAGATGGGGGGGGAGCTTTCTTT	CASSQDGGGAFF
TRBV12-3/TRBV12-4	-	-	TRBJ1-1	TGTGCCAGCAGTTTCATGAACACTGAAGCTTTCTTT	CASSFMNTEAFF
TRBV7-2	-	-	TRBJ1-1	TGTGCCAGCAGCTTAGCGGTCGGGTCCACTGAAGCTTTCTTT	CASSLAVGSTEAFF
TRBV4-1	-	-	TRBJ2-7	TGCGCCAGCAGCCAAGGACTTTTAATCTCCTACGAGCAGTACTTC	CASSQGLLISYEQYF
TRBV19	-	-	TRBJ1-2	TGTGCCAGTAGTATAGGGGCCGGCTACACCTTC	CASSIGAGYTF
TRBV30	-	-	TRBJ1-2	TGTGCCTGGAGCATCCTCAGGTACTACACCTTC	CAWSILRYYTF
TRBV6-2/TRBV6-3	TRBD1	-	TRBJ2-7	TGTGCCAGCAGCTGGAACCCGGGACAGGGGCCCTCCTACGAGCAGTACTTC	CASSWNPGQGPSYEQYF
TRBV30	TRBD2	-	TRBJ2-7	TGTGCCTGGGGACTAGCGGGAGTGGAGGAGCAGTACTTC	CAWGLAGVEEQYF
TRBV27	-	-	TRBJ1-1	TGTGCCAGCAGCTCCGGAGGGGCAGCTTTCTTT	CASSSGGAAFF
TRBV27	-	-	TRBJ2-7	TGTGCCAGCAGTCAGACTCGAAACTACGAGCAGTACTTC	CASSQTRNYEQYF
TRBV6-2/TRBV6-3	TRBD1	few	TRBJ1-2	TGTGCCAGCAGTTCCACGGACAGGATCTATGGCTACACCTTC	CASSSTDRIYGYTF
TRBV7-2	TRBD1	-	TRBJ1-6	TGTGCCAGCAGCTTAGGTTTCGGGACAGGCCCACCCCTCCACTTT	CASSLGFGTGPPLHF
TRBV9	TRBD1	-	TRBJ2-7	TGTGCCAGCAGCGCTGGACAGGGGGCGAGGGACGAGCAGTACTTC	CASSAGQGARDEQYF
TRBV25-1	TRBD1	-	TRBJ1-6	TGTGCCAGCAGTGGGCCGGGACAGGGCCCTCCGGGTTCACCCCTCCACTTT	CASSGPGQGPPGSPLHF
TRBV9	-	-	TRBJ1-2	TGTGCCAGCAGCGTAGGGTTGACGGGGTCGGGGGATCATGGCTACACCTTC	CASSVGLTGSGDHGYTF
TRBV15	-	-	TRBJ1-2	TGTGCCACCAGCAGCGACAGGTACTCGGGTGGCTACACCTTC	CATSSDRYSGGYTF
TRBV9	-	-	TRBJ1-1	TGTGCCAGCAGCCCCCACCGGCCTCGGGGTTTGCGGCAAAACACTGAAGCTTTCTTT	CASSPHRPRGLRQNTEAFF